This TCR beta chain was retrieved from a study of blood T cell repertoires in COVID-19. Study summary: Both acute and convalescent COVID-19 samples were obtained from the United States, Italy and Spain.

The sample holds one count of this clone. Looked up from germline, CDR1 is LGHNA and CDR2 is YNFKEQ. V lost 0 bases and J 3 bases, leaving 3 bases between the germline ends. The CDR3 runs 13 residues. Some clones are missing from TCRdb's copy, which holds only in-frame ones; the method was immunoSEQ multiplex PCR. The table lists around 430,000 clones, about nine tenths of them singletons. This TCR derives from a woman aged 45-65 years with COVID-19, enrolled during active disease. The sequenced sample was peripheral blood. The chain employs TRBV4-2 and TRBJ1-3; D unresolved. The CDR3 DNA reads TGTGCCAGCAGCCAAGAGTATGGAAACACCATATATTTT. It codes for CASSQEYGNTIYF.